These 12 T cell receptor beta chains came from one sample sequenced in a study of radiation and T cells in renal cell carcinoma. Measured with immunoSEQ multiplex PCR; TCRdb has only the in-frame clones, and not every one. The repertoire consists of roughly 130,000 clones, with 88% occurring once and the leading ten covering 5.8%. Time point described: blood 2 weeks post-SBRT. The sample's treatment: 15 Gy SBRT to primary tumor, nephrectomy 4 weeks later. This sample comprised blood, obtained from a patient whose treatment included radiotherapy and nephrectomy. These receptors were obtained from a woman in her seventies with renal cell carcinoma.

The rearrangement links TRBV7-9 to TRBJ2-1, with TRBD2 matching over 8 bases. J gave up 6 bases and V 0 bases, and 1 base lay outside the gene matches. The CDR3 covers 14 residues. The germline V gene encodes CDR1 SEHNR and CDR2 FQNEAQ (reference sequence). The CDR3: CASSLAGTSNEQFF. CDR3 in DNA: TGTGCCAGCAGCTTAGCTGGGACTAGCAATGAGCAGTTCTTC.

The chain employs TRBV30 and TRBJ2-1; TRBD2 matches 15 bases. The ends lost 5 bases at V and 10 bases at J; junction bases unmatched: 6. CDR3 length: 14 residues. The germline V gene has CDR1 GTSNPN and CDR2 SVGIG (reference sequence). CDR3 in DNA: TGTGCCTGGCGGACTAGCGGGGGGGCAAGGGAGCAGTTCTTC. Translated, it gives CAWRTSGGAREQFF.

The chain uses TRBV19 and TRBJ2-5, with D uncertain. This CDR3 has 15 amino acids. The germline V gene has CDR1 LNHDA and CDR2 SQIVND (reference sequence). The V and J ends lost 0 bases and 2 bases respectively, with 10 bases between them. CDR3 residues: CASSIDLGVQETQYF. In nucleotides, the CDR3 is TGTGCCAGTAGTATAGATCTCGGAGTACAAGAGACCCAGTACTTC.

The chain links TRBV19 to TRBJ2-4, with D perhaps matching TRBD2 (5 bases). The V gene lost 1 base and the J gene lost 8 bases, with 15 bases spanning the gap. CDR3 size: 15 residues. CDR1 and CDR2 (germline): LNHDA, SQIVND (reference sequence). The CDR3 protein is CASSIGGGVGDIQYF. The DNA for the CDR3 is TGTGCCAGTAGTATAGGAGGTGGGGTGGGAGACATTCAGTACTTC.

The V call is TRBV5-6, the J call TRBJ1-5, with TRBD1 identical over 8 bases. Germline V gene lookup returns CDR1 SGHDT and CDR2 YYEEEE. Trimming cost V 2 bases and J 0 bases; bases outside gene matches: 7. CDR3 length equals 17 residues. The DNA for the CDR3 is TGTGCCAGCAGCTTAGGACAGGGAGCCTATAGCAATCAGCCCCAGCATTTT. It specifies CASSLGQGAYSNQPQHF.

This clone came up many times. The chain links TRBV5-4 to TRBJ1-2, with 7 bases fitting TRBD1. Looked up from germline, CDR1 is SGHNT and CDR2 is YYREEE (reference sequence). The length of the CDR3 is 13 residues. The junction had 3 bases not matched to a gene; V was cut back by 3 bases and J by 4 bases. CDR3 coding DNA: TGTGCCAGCAGCTCGACAGGGCTCTATGGCTACACCTTC. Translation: CASSSTGLYGYTF.

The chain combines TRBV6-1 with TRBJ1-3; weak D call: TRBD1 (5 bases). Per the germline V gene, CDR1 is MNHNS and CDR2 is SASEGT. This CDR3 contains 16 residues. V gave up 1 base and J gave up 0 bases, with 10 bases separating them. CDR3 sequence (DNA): TGTGCCAGCAGTGAAGGGGGGATTCACTCTGGAAACACCATATATTTT. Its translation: CASSEGGIHSGNTIYF.

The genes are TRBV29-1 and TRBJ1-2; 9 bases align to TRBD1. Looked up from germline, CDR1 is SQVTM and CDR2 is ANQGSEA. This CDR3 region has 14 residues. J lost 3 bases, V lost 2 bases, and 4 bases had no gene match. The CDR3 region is CSVEMTGGHYGYTF. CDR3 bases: TGCAGCGTTGAAATGACAGGGGGGCACTATGGCTACACCTTC.

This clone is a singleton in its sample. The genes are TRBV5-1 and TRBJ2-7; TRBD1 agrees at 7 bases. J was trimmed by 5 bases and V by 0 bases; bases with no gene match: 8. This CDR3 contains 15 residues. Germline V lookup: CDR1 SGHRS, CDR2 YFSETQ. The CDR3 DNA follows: TGCGCCAGCAGCTTGGGCGACAGGGATCAAGACGAGCAGTACTTC. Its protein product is CASSLGDRDQDEQYF.

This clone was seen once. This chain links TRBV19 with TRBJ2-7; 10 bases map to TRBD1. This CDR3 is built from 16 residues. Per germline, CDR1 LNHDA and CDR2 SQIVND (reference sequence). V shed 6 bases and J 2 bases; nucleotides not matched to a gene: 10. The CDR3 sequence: CASSLLPGQGTYEQYF. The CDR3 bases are TGTGCCAGTAGCCTACTCCCGGGACAGGGGACCTACGAGCAGTACTTC.

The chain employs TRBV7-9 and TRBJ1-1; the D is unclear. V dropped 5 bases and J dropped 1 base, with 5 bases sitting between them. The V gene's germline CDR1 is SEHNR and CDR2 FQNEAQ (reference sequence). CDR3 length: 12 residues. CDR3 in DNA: TGTGCCAGCAGCGGAGGGAACACTGAAGCTTTCTTT. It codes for CASSGGNTEAFF.

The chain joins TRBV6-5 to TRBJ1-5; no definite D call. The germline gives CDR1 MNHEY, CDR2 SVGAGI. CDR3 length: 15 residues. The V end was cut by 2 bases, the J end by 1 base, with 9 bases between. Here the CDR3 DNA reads TGTGCCAGCAGTTACGGAAAAGGGAGCAATCAGCCCCAGCATTTT. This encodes CASSYGKGSNQPQHF.